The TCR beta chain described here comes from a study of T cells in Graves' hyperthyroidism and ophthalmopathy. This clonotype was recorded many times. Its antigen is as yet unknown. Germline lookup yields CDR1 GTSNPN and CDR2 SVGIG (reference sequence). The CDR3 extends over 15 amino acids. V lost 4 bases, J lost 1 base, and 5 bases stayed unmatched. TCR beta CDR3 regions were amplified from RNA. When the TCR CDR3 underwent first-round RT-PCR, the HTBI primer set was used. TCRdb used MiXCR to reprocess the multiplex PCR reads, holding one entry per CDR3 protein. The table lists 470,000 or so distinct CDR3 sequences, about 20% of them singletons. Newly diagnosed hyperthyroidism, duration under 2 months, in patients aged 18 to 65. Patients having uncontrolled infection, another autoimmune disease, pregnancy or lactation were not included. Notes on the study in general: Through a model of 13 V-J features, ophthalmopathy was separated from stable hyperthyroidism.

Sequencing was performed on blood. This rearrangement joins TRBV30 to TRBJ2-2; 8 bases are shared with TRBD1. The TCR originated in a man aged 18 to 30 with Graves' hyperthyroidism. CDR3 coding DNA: TGTGCCTGGATTGATGGACAGGGGAACACCGGGGAGCTGTTTTTT. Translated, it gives CAWIDGQGNTGELFF.